This T cell receptor (beta chain) was profiled in a study of blood T cell repertoires in COVID-19. Study as a whole: Both acute and convalescent COVID-19 samples were obtained from the United States, Italy and Spain.

Data came from immunoSEQ multiplex PCR; TCRdb stores just in-frame clones and leaves some out. Of around 58,000 clones in the sample, roughly 90% were seen once. Trimming took 5 bases from V and 4 from J; bases not matched to a gene: 10. CDR3 length: 16 amino acids. Germline-derived CDR1 and CDR2 are SGHVS and FNYEAQ. The chain couples TRBV7-6 to TRBJ2-1; 8 bases line up with TRBD2. The source is a human donor with active COVID-19. The donor label of this sample is uncertain. Material for sequencing was peripheral blood. CDR3 sequence (DNA): TGTGCCAGCAGCCTCTCTAAGCGGGGGCTTTACAATGAGCAGTTCTTC. Protein product: CASSLSKRGLYNEQFF.